The 28 T cell receptor beta chains in this list originate from one sample, sequenced in a study of identical twins. Via MiXCR, TCRdb re-called the 5' RACE reads, giving one row per CDR3 protein. The data show around 250,000 distinct CDR3 sequences, about 7% seen once. These same records also appear under a second study, on yellow fever vaccine responses in identical twins.

Sequenced sample: memory (CD45RO+) T cells sorted from blood. The receptors here all came from a woman between 18 and 29 years old in good health.

This sequence joins TRBV27 and TRBJ2-2; D gene uncertain. The CDR3 runs 13 residues. Trimming cost V 2 bases and J 6 bases, with 7 bases left between them. Looked up from germline, CDR1 is MNHEY and CDR2 is SMNVEV (reference sequence). CDR3: CASSLRMAGELFF. DNA of the CDR3: TGTGCCAGCAGTTTACGCATGGCCGGGGAGCTGTTTTTT.

This clonotype turned up a few times. The genes are TRBV2 and TRBJ2-5, with D tentatively TRBD1 (6 bases). The germline gives CDR1 SNHLY, CDR2 FYNNEI. CDR3 size: 16 residues. V was cut by 7 bases and J by 1 base, with 19 bases left in between. DNA of the CDR3: TGTGCCAGCACCGGGGTCCAGGGGCCTCTCCAAGAGACCCAGTACTTC. It codes for CASTGVQGPLQETQYF.

The table lists this clonotype with a few counts. V usage is TRBV2 and J usage is TRBJ2-7; D not resolved. The CDR3 totals 13 residues. Deletions cut 2 bases from V and 2 bases from J, with 7 bases between. Germline CDR1 is SNHLY and CDR2 is FYNNEI. CDR3 DNA: TGTGCCAGCAGTGAACAGGTCCCCTACGAGCAGTACTTC. Residues: CASSEQVPYEQYF.

This clonotype came up many times. CDR3 DNA: TGTGCCAGCAGCGTACGAACAGGGGGCAATACTGAAGCTTTCTTT. Its translation is CASSVRTGGNTEAFF. The J gene is TRBJ1-1, the V gene TRBV7-2, with TRBD1 identical over 9 bases. CDR3 length equals 15 residues. Germline V gene sequence: CDR1 SGHTA, CDR2 FQGNSA. The V and J ends lost 5 bases and 5 bases, in that order; junction bases with no gene match: 9. Drawing the rest from reference TRBV7-2 and TRBJ1-1, the complete variable domain is GAGVSQSPSNKVTEKGKDVELRCDPISGHTALYWYRQSLGQGLEFLIYFQGNSAPDKSGLPSDRFSAERTGGSVSTLTIQRTQQEDSAVYLCASSVRTGGNTEAFFGQGTRLTVV.

This clonotype showed up many times. The chain uses TRBV11-1 and TRBJ2-2; D possibly corresponds to TRBD2 (6 bases). CDR1 is SGHAT and CDR2 is FQDESV in the germline V gene (reference sequence). The CDR3 length is 19 residues. The V end lost 5 bases, the J end lost 2 bases, and 24 bases lay between the germline ends. CDR3 sequence reads: CASSGTLLTALANTGELFF. The CDR3 region has the DNA TGTGCCAGCAGCGGAACCCTCCTGACTGCACTAGCAAACACCGGGGAGCTGTTTTTT.

This clonotype was counted ten times or more. The rearrangement links TRBV5-1 to TRBJ2-2; D remains unclear. V was pared by 5 bases and J by 9 bases, with 17 bases between. The CDR3 runs to 14 residues. Germline CDR1 reads SGHRS; CDR2 reads YFSETQ. The CDR3 coding sequence is TGCGCCAGCAGGCCCGGGCAAACAACGAGGGAGCTGTTTTTT. As protein: CASRPGQTTRELFF.

This clonotype appeared many times. This chain uses TRBV12-3 or TRBV12-4 with TRBJ1-4; the D gene is possibly TRBD1 (5 bases). V gave up 1 base and J gave up 5 bases, with 14 bases separating them. The CDR3 is made up of 16 amino acids. CDR3: CASSLVGQGVNEKLFF. Written as DNA, the CDR3 is TGTGCCAGCAGTTTAGTTGGGCAGGGAGTAAATGAAAAACTGTTTTTT.

This clonotype was counted many times. The chain links TRBV5-1 to TRBJ2-3; 7 bases map to TRBD1. J gave up 2 bases and V 4 bases, and 13 bases lay outside the gene matches. This CDR3 has 17 amino acids. Per the germline V gene, CDR1 is SGHRS and CDR2 is YFSETQ. CDR3 region: CASSTSWGQTYTDTQYF. The CDR3 bases are TGCGCCAGCAGCACGAGTTGGGGACAGACCTACACAGATACGCAGTATTTT.

The chain couples TRBV12-3 or TRBV12-4 to TRBJ2-2, with D unresolved. The V gene lost 10 bases and the J gene lost 7 bases, with 10 bases spanning the gap. This CDR3 is built from 11 residues. CDR3: CATSLGGELFF. CDR3 nucleotides: TGTGCCACCAGCTTGGGCGGGGAGCTGTTTTTT.

This clonotype was picked up many times. The chain has TRBV5-1 and TRBJ2-2; perhaps TRBD1 as D (6 bases). This CDR3 region has 15 residues. V was shortened by 3 bases and J by 1 base, with 10 bases between the two germline ends. Germline V gives CDR1 SGHRS, CDR2 YFSETQ. CDR3 coding DNA: TGCGCCAGCAGCTGGACAGAACAGAACACCGGGGAGCTGTTTTTT. It translates to CASSWTEQNTGELFF.

This chain joins TRBV3-1 and TRBJ2-1; the match to TRBD1 covers 9 bases. The CDR3 is made up of 18 amino acids. Trimming at V came to 0 bases and at J to 1 base, leaving 7 bases not matched to a gene. The V gene's germline CDR1 is LGHDT and CDR2 YNNKEL (reference sequence). The CDR3 spells CASSQEGLGQGSYNEQFF. The CDR3 bases are TGTGCCAGCAGCCAAGAGGGTTTAGGACAGGGGTCCTACAATGAGCAGTTCTTC.

The sample holds many counts of this clonotype. The V gene is TRBV27, the J gene TRBJ2-3; D uncertain. Per the germline V gene, CDR1 is MNHEY and CDR2 is SMNVEV (reference sequence). This CDR3 region has 11 residues. V dropped 2 bases and J dropped 5 bases, with 2 bases sitting between them. CDR3 loop: CASSLQDTQYF. The CDR3 bases are TGTGCCAGCAGTTTACAAGATACGCAGTATTTT.

On this clonotype itself: A junction end diverges from the germline sequence, so it may reflect a read error. The gene calls are TRBV12-3 or TRBV12-4 and TRBJ2-1; TRBD2 aligns across 12 bases. The CDR3 runs 18 residues. The CDR3 coding sequence is TGTGCCAGCTGTTTTGGGGCCCTGACTAGCGGGGGATACAATGAGCAGTTCTTC. This sequence encodes CASCFGALTSGGYNEQFF.

This clonotype came up many times. The V and J genes are TRBV5-1 and TRBJ2-3; the D gene is possibly TRBD2 (6 bases). Germline CDR1 is SGHRS and CDR2 is YFSETQ. The ends were cut back, 4 bases at V and 1 base at J, with 13 bases in the middle. The CDR3 extends over 15 amino acids. This CDR3 is CASSGASDRTDTQYF. The CDR3 DNA follows: TGCGCCAGCAGCGGCGCTAGCGACCGCACAGATACGCAGTATTTT.

This clonotype has a handful of counts. The gene calls are TRBV7-9 and TRBJ2-5; 7 bases are a match to TRBD1. Germline V lookup: CDR1 SEHNR, CDR2 FQNEAQ (reference sequence). Trimming at V came to 2 bases and at J to 0 bases, leaving 6 bases not matched to a gene. The CDR3 covers 16 residues. The CDR3, as DNA: TGTGCCAGCAGCTTACCGAAGACAGGGTACCAAGAGACCCAGTACTTC. Its translation is CASSLPKTGYQETQYF.

This clonotype occurred many times. This rearrangement joins TRBV12-3 or TRBV12-4 to TRBJ1-4, with 7 bases aligning to TRBD1. Trimming at V came to 6 bases and at J to 8 bases, leaving 6 bases not matched to a gene. There are 13 residues in the CDR3. Written as DNA, the CDR3 is TGTGCCAGCAGCCGGACAGGCGGCGAAAAACTGTTTTTT. This translates into CASSRTGGEKLFF.

This clonotype was counted at least ten times. The chain uses TRBV24-1 and TRBJ1-2, with D perhaps TRBD1 (5 bases). The V and J ends lost 0 bases and 7 bases respectively, with 17 bases between them. Germline V CDR1 and CDR2: KGHDR, SFDVKD. The CDR3 totals 16 residues. The CDR3 DNA is TGTGCCACCAGTGATTTGAATAAGGGACCGCCGGGTGGCTACACCTTC. It encodes CATSDLNKGPPGGYTF.

This clonotype was counted at least ten times. This rearrangement joins TRBV5-1 to TRBJ2-4; 8 nucleotides align to TRBD1. V lost 1 base and J lost 7; bases outside the gene matches: 1. Per germline, CDR1 SGHRS and CDR2 YFSETQ. This CDR3 spans 13 amino acids. The CDR3 protein is CASSLRQGNIQYF. The CDR3 bases are TGCGCCAGCAGCTTGAGACAGGGGAACATTCAGTACTTC.

The sample holds a few counts of this clonotype. V gene TRBV12-3 or TRBV12-4 combines with J gene TRBJ1-1; D is unclear. Trimming shortened V by 7 bases and J by 3 bases, and 6 bases separated the two germline ends. The CDR3 covers 11 residues. CDR3 nucleotide sequence: TGTGCCAGCACCTTTCACACTGAAGCTTTCTTT. This translates into CASTFHTEAFF.

A few counts support this clonotype. The chain combines TRBV5-1 with TRBJ2-2; no clear D. Looked up from germline, CDR1 is SGHRS and CDR2 is YFSETQ. The CDR3 has 14 amino acids. V was trimmed by 0 bases and J by 4 bases, leaving 7 bases between them. The CDR3 here is CASSLGVPTGELFF. The CDR3 nucleotides read TGCGCCAGCAGCTTGGGGGTACCCACCGGGGAGCTGTTTTTT. Full variable domain (outside the CDR3, taken from reference TRBV5-1 and TRBJ2-2): KAGVTQTPRYLIKTRGQQVTLSCSPISGHRSVSWYQQTPGQGLQFLFEYFSETQRNKGNFPGRFSGRQFSNSRSEMNVSTLELGDSALYLCASSLGVPTGELFFGEGSRLTVL.

The sample holds a few counts of this clonotype. The chain has TRBV6-5 and TRBJ2-1; 15 bases map to TRBD2. The CDR3 is made up of 15 amino acids. Trimming cost V 4 bases and J 8 bases; bases outside gene matches: 3. CDR1 MNHEY and CDR2 SVGAGI come from the germline V gene. This CDR3 reads CASSSGLAGGDEQFF. CDR3 bases: TGTGCCAGCAGTTCCGGACTAGCGGGAGGGGATGAGCAGTTCTTC.

At least ten counts were recorded for this clonotype. The chain uses TRBV27 and TRBJ1-3; the D is unclear. This CDR3 spans 17 amino acids. V shed 5 bases and J shed 0 bases, with 17 bases lying between them. Germline CDR1 and CDR2: MNHEY and SMNVEV (reference sequence). CDR3 sequence reads: CASSPTWRPDSGNTIYF. DNA of the CDR3: TGTGCCAGCAGTCCCACTTGGAGGCCAGACTCTGGAAACACCATATATTTT.

The genes are TRBV28 and TRBJ2-2, with TRBD2 as a possible D gene (6 bases). Trimming took 6 bases from V and 0 from J, leaving 11 bases between them. Germline loops: CDR1 MDHEN, CDR2 SYDVKM. CDR3 length equals 15 residues. The CDR3 nucleotides are TGTGCCAGCAGCTTCGGGACTCCGAACACCGGGGAGCTGTTTTTT. It is translated as CASSFGTPNTGELFF.

The gene calls are TRBV10-2 and TRBJ2-2, with 7 bases identical to TRBD2. CDR1 WSHSY and CDR2 SAAADI come from the germline V gene. The J segment lost 3 bases and the V segment lost 6 bases, leaving 4 bases of the junction unmatched. The CDR3 is made up of 14 amino acids. The CDR3 reads CASRGGSDTGELFF. The CDR3 coding sequence is TGCGCCAGCAGGGGGGGGTCAGACACCGGGGAGCTGTTTTTT.

This clonotype has only a few counts. The chain is built from TRBV20-1 and TRBJ2-7; 7 bases line up with TRBD1. V was clipped by 0 bases and J by 5 bases; unmatched bases: 7. This CDR3 is built from 14 residues. Germline CDR1 and CDR2: DFQATT and SNEGSKA (reference sequence). This chain's CDR3 is CSARDRKGGHEQYV. CDR3 DNA: TGCAGTGCTAGAGATCGGAAAGGGGGCCACGAGCAGTACGTC.

As regards this clonotype: At one boundary the junction diverges from the germline segment, which might be a read error. The rearrangement uses TRBV20-1 and TRBJ2-2; D is perhaps TRBD2 (5 bases). In germline, CDR1 is DFQATT, CDR2 SNEGSKA (reference sequence). The CDR3 is 16 amino acids. CDR3 protein: CCARSSLGPITGELFF. DNA of the CDR3: TGCTGTGCTAGATCCTCACTAGGTCCGATCACCGGGGAGCTGTTTTTT.

The chain couples TRBV20-1 to TRBJ2-3, with 11 nucleotides matching TRBD2. This CDR3 is built from 18 residues. Losses at the gene ends were 3 bases for V and 5 bases for J; bases not matched to a gene: 16. Germline values: CDR1 DFQATT, CDR2 SNEGSKA (reference sequence). CDR3 loop: CSASDSSPSGRIQDTQYF. The CDR3 nucleotides read TGCAGTGCTAGCGACTCATCGCCTAGCGGGAGGATACAAGATACGCAGTATTTT.

This sequence joins TRBV20-1 and TRBJ2-1; TRBD2 aligns across 9 bases. CDR1 and CDR2 from the germline V gene are DFQATT and SNEGSKA (reference sequence). The CDR3 has 17 residues. V shed 3 bases and J 10 bases; nucleotides not matched to a gene: 19. This CDR3 is CSARAAGGPTPSKEQFF. Written as DNA, the CDR3 is TGCAGTGCTAGGGCGGCGGGAGGGCCAACTCCTAGTAAAGAGCAGTTCTTC.